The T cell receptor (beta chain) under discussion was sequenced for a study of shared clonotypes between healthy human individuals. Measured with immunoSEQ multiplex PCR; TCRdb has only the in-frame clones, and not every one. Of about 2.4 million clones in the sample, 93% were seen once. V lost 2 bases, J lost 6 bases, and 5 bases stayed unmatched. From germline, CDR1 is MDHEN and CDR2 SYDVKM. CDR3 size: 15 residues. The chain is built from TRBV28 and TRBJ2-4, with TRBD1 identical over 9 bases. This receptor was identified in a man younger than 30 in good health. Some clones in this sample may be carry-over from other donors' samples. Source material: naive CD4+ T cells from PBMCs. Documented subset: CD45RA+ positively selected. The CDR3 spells CASSLPGTGLNIQYF. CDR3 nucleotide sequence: TGTGCCAGCAGTTTACCCGGGACAGGGCTAAACATTCAGTACTTC.